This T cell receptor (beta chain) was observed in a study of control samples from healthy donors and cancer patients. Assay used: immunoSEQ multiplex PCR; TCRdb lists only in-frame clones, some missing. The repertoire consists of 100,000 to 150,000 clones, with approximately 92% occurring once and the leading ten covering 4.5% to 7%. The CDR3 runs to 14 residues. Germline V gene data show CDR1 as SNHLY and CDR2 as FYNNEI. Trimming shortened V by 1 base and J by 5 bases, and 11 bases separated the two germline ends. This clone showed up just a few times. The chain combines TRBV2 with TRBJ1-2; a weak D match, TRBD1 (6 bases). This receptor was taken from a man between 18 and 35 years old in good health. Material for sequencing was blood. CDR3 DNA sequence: TGTGCCAGCAGTGAAGAGAACACAGGGTATGGCTACACCTTC. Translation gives CASSEENTGYGYTF.